These 30 T cell receptor beta chains share one sample of origin, sequenced in a study of post-analysis software for immune sequencing data. The antigens for these receptors are not known. Each TCR beta cDNA library carried unique molecular identifiers. TCRdb itself ran the PCR reads through MiXCR, one entry per CDR3 protein. This sample carries approximately 770,000 distinct CDR3 sequences, around 46% of them seen once, and the ten largest clones take roughly 4.9%. Overall study findings and caveats: There were five TRBV segments more frequent in patients than controls, and TRBV5-6, TRBV5-1 and TRBV20-1 were among them.

Sequencing input: blood. The receptor set was obtained from a girl between 5 and 17 years old with multiple sclerosis.

The chain is built from TRBV4-3 and TRBJ2-7, with D uncertain. CDR1 and CDR2 (germline): LGHNA, YSLEER. This CDR3 spans 14 amino acids. Trimming took 1 base from V and 5 from J, leaving 12 bases between them. CDR3 bases: TGCGCCAGCAGCCAAGTTTGGGGTGTCGACGAGCAGTACTTC. It is translated as CASSQVWGVDEQYF.

The rearrangement links TRBV3-1 to TRBJ1-5; D is ambiguous. This CDR3 has 15 amino acids. The ends were cut back, 0 bases at V and 6 bases at J, with 12 bases in the middle. CDR1 is LGHDT, CDR2 YNNKEL, per germline (reference sequence). CDR3 DNA: TGTGCCAGCAGCCAAGATCGGTTTAGGGCTCAGCCCCAGCATTTT. Its protein is CASSQDRFRAQPQHF.

The chain uses TRBV11-1 and TRBJ2-3; TRBD2 matches 10 bases. Germline CDR1 and CDR2: SGHAT and FQDESV (reference sequence). V lost 5 bases to trimming and J lost 3 bases; unmatched junction nucleotides: 5. The CDR3 consists of 15 residues. For the CDR3, the DNA is TGTGCCAGCAGCCCAACGACTAGCGGGACAGATACGCAGTATTTT. Translating gives CASSPTTSGTDTQYF. Full variable domain (rest looked up from reference TRBV11-1 and TRBJ2-3): EAEVAQSPRYKITEKSQAVAFWCDPISGHATLYWYRQILGQGPELLVQFQDESVVDDSQLPKDRFSAERLKGVDSTLKIQPAELGDSAMYLCASSPTTSGTDTQYFGPGTRLTVL.

This clonotype has a handful of counts. The chain carries TRBV9 and TRBJ1-1; TRBD1 might be the D (5 bases). V gave up 6 bases and J gave up 0 bases, with 15 bases separating them. CDR1 and CDR2 (germline): SGDLS, YYNGEE. There are 15 residues in the CDR3. CDR3 amino acids: CASNMGGRVNTEAFF. The CDR3 nucleotides are TGTGCCAGCAACATGGGGGGACGGGTGAACACTGAAGCTTTCTTT.

The chain links TRBV6-5 to TRBJ2-2, with 10 bases fitting TRBD1. Germline assignment: CDR1 MNHEY and CDR2 SVGAGI. The V gene end was trimmed by 0 bases and the J gene end by 6 bases; junction bases not matched to a gene: 16. CDR3 size: 20 residues. CDR3 coding DNA: TGTGCCAGCAGTTACTCGAGCGGGACAGGGGATAATATGCCTCCCGGGGAGCTGTTTTTT. This codes for CASSYSSGTGDNMPPGELFF.

The V gene is TRBV10-2, the J gene TRBJ2-4; 10 bases map to TRBD2. The ends lost 4 bases at V and 13 bases at J; junction bases unmatched: 13. The V gene's germline CDR1 is WSHSY and CDR2 SAAADI. The CDR3 runs 15 residues. CDR3 residues: CASSVAGGHYNEQYF. The CDR3 DNA reads TGCGCCAGCAGTGTAGCGGGAGGCCACTACAATGAGCAGTACTTC.

This clonotype was found a few times. The genes are TRBV7-2 and TRBJ1-2, with D tentatively TRBD1 (6 bases). Germline V CDR1 and CDR2: SGHTA, FQGNSA. The V end lost 5 bases, the J end lost 3 bases, and 19 bases lay between the germline ends. The CDR3 totals 16 residues. DNA of the CDR3: TGTGCCAGCAGCCCCCCGGGTGGGGGCCCAGACTATGGCTACACCTTC. It is translated as CASSPPGGGPDYGYTF.

V usage is TRBV12-3 or TRBV12-4 and J usage is TRBJ1-3, with a tentative D call TRBD1 (6 bases). The CDR3 runs 14 residues. V lost 7 bases to trimming and J lost 1 base, with 11 bases between them. This CDR3 reads CASTEGGSGNTIYF. The CDR3 DNA is TGTGCCAGCACGGAGGGGGGGTCTGGAAACACCATATATTTT.

The chain couples TRBV12-3 or TRBV12-4 to TRBJ2-7; 9 bases are a match to TRBD1. The V and J ends lost 5 bases and 0 bases, in that order; junction bases with no gene match: 26. This CDR3 comprises 22 residues. CDR3 residues: CASSPSPGQGFRLPLGSYEQYF. CDR3 DNA: TGTGCCAGCAGTCCCTCCCCGGGACAGGGATTTCGCTTGCCGTTAGGCTCCTACGAGCAGTACTTC.

V gene TRBV2 combines with J gene TRBJ2-4, with 7 bases lining up with TRBD2. The V and J ends lost 6 bases and 0 bases, in that order; junction bases with no gene match: 8. This CDR3 region has 16 residues. CDR1 and CDR2 (germline): SNHLY, FYNNEI. Written as DNA, the CDR3 is TGTGCCAGCAGGGGGGGACTATCGCTAGCCAAAAACATTCAGTACTTC. Translated: CASRGGLSLAKNIQYF.

The chain recombines TRBV7-6 with TRBJ2-4; TRBD1 might be the D (6 bases). The J call may be mistaken, given a closer DNA end match to TRBJ2-7. Per the germline V gene, CDR1 is SGHVS and CDR2 is FNYEAQ. The CDR3 extends over 13 amino acids. CDR3 sequence reads: CASSLTGCHEQYF. In DNA form, the CDR3 reads TGTGCCAGCAGCCTTACAGGGTGCCACGAGCAGTACTTC.

This clonotype has only a few counts. This sequence joins TRBV7-2 and TRBJ2-7; D perhaps matches TRBD2 (6 bases). V was cut by 5 bases and J by 7 bases, with 27 bases left in between. Per germline, CDR1 SGHTA and CDR2 FQGNSA. The CDR3 covers 17 residues. CDR3 DNA sequence: TGTGCCAGCAGCACTAGCCCCTCCGTGGCCCCTTACAGTGAGCAGTACTTC. It specifies CASSTSPSVAPYSEQYF.

The rearrangement links TRBV20-1 to TRBJ1-2; a possible D gene is TRBD1 (6 bases). With 5 bases removed from V and 7 bases from J, the gap between germline ends came to 32 bases. There are 18 residues in the CDR3. Germline CDR1 reads DFQATT; CDR2 reads SNEGSKA (reference sequence). CDR3 nucleotide sequence: TGCAGTGCTCCGGACAGCGTTGTACCTGGAACGGGCGCTTTTGGCTACACCTTC. Translation gives CSAPDSVVPGTGAFGYTF.

This clonotype has a handful of counts. V and J are TRBV5-1 and TRBJ2-1; D remains unclear. V was shortened by 5 bases and J by 0 bases, with 12 bases between the two germline ends. Germline loops: CDR1 SGHRS, CDR2 YFSETQ. The CDR3 consists of 15 residues. The CDR3 nucleotides are TGCGCCAGCAGTAAGACCTGGAGCTCCTACAATGAGCAGTTCTTC. Its translation is CASSKTWSSYNEQFF.

The rearrangement uses TRBV20-1 and TRBJ2-7; unclear D gene. The J call may be incorrect, as the DNA end agrees better with TRBJ2-5. The germline V gene has CDR1 DFQATT and CDR2 SNEGSKA (reference sequence). This CDR3 is 11 amino acids long. The CDR3 DNA sequence: TGCAGTACCAGCTTGGGGGAGACCCAGTACTTC. Translating it yields CSTSLGETQYF.

The chain uses TRBV12-3 or TRBV12-4 and TRBJ2-5, with 7 bases aligning to TRBD2. The DNA end lines up better with TRBJ2-7; the J call may be wrong. This CDR3 contains 13 residues. This chain's CDR3 is CASSLAAGVEQYF. As DNA, the CDR3 is TGTGCCAGCAGTTTAGCGGCGGGGGTCGAGCAGTACTTC.

The chain couples TRBV4-3 to TRBJ1-2; D remains ambiguous. The CDR3 spans 13 residues. V lost 1 base to trimming and J lost 6 bases, with 9 bases between them. The germline CDR1 and CDR2 sequences are LGHNA and YSLEER. CDR3: CASSQGLGDGYTF. For the CDR3, the DNA is TGCGCCAGCAGCCAAGGCCTAGGAGATGGCTACACCTTC.

The chain carries TRBV7-6 and TRBJ2-5; D is possibly TRBD2 (5 bases). From germline, CDR1 is SGHVS and CDR2 FNYEAQ. With 5 bases removed from V and 5 bases from J, the gap between germline ends came to 18 bases. The CDR3 runs 15 residues. CDR3 nucleotides: TGTGCCAGCAGCCCCTTCGGGGATCGCAGGGAGACCCAGTACTTC. Translating gives CASSPFGDRRETQYF.

The J gene is TRBJ2-3, the V gene TRBV20-1; D gene unclear. Germline V gives CDR1 DFQATT, CDR2 SNEGSKA (reference sequence). The CDR3 covers 8 residues. The CDR3 loop is CSRDTQYF. The CDR3 DNA follows: TGCTCGCGGGATACGCAGTATTTT.

The chain links TRBV2 to TRBJ2-7; D remains unclear. Trimming shortened V by 3 bases and J by 0 bases, and 9 bases separated the two germline ends. The CDR3 has 14 residues. CDR1 is SNHLY, CDR2 FYNNEI, per germline. Here the CDR3 DNA reads TGTGCCAGCAGTGACAGCTCATTCTCCTACGAGCAGTACTTC. Protein product: CASSDSSFSYEQYF.

The chain links TRBV12-3 or TRBV12-4 to TRBJ2-7; no clear D gene. V gave up 3 bases and J gave up 2 bases, with 11 bases separating them. The CDR3 has 14 amino acids. As DNA, the CDR3 is TGTGCCAGCAGTTTGTCCTTATCCCCCTACGAGCAGTACTTC. Translation gives CASSLSLSPYEQYF.

The gene calls are TRBV4-3 and TRBJ2-7; D is perhaps TRBD1 or TRBD2 (6 bases each). The ends were cut back, 3 bases at V and 2 bases at J, with 14 bases in the middle. CDR1 and CDR2 from the germline V gene are LGHNA and YSLEER. The CDR3 spans 15 residues. CDR3: CASSQAGQGTYEQYF. The CDR3 DNA sequence: TGCGCCAGCAGCCAGGCGGGGCAGGGGACCTACGAGCAGTACTTC.

V usage is TRBV9 and J usage is TRBJ2-7, with D perhaps matching TRBD2 (6 bases). Germline loops: CDR1 SGDLS, CDR2 YYNGEE. With 0 bases removed from V and 0 bases from J, the gap between germline ends came to 10 bases. CDR3 length: 15 amino acids. The chain's CDR3 is CASSVGVGGSYEQYF. As DNA, the CDR3 is TGTGCCAGCAGCGTAGGAGTGGGAGGCTCCTACGAGCAGTACTTC. The full variable domain, completed using reference TRBV9 and TRBJ2-7, is DSGVTQTPKHLITATGQRVTLRCSPRSGDLSVYWYQQSLDQGLQFLIQYYNGEERAKGNILERFSAQQFPDLHSELNLSSLELGDSALYFCASSVGVGGSYEQYFGPGTRLTVT.

V is TRBV30 and J is TRBJ1-2, with unresolved D. The CDR3 has 13 residues. The V and J ends lost 6 bases and 7 bases respectively, with 18 bases between them. Germline CDR1 reads GTSNPN; CDR2 reads SVGIG (reference sequence). Here the CDR3 DNA reads TGTGCCTGTAAGACCGGGAAGAAGGTTGGCTACACCTTC. It is translated as CACKTGKKVGYTF.

This rearrangement joins TRBV20-1 to TRBJ2-4; 7 positions match TRBD2. The J call is uncertain, as TRBJ2-5 better fits the DNA end. CDR1 DFQATT and CDR2 SNEGSKA come from the germline V gene (reference sequence). The CDR3 consists of 13 residues. CDR3 DNA sequence: TGCAGTGCTAGAAGGACTAGTGAGGAGACCCAGTACTTC. Protein product: CSARRTSEETQYF.

This rearrangement joins TRBV27 to TRBJ2-3; weak D call: TRBD1 (6 bases). Looked up from germline, CDR1 is MNHEY and CDR2 is SMNVEV (reference sequence). The CDR3 is 17 amino acids. The V end lost 7 bases, the J end lost 5 bases, and 25 bases lay between the germline ends. The CDR3 sequence is CASKERAGGWGGDTQYF. The CDR3 bases are TGTGCCAGCAAAGAGAGGGCTGGGGGCTGGGGCGGAGATACGCAGTATTTT.

The V and J genes are TRBV28 and TRBJ2-5, with D perhaps matching TRBD2 (5 bases). Germline CDR1 MDHEN, CDR2 SYDVKM. The CDR3 is made up of 13 amino acids. The germline V and J ends were trimmed by 9 bases and 1 base, with 12 bases remaining between them. This CDR3 is CASTGLLQETQYF. The CDR3 bases are TGTGCCAGTACCGGACTGCTCCAAGAGACCCAGTACTTC.

This clonotype was counted between two and nine times. The gene calls are TRBV4-3 and TRBJ2-7; 7 nucleotides line up with TRBD2. This CDR3 is 14 amino acids long. The germline V gene has CDR1 LGHNA and CDR2 YSLEER. V dropped 5 bases and J dropped 5; count of bases not matched to a gene: 9. The CDR3 here is CASSWEAGVNEQYF. The CDR3 nucleotides read TGCGCCAGCAGCTGGGAGGCGGGAGTCAACGAGCAGTACTTC.

V and J are TRBV3-1 and TRBJ2-5; D might be TRBD2 (7 bases). There are 13 residues in the CDR3. V was pared by 4 bases and J by 6 bases, with 12 bases between. CDR1 and CDR2 (germline): LGHDT, YNNKEL (reference sequence). Written as DNA, the CDR3 is TGTGCCAGCAGCCGGGGGGGCACGAAGACCCAGTACTTC. Its translation is CASSRGGTKTQYF.

This clonotype was counted between two and nine times. The rearrangement joins TRBV6-6 to TRBJ2-1; the D gene is possibly TRBD2 (6 bases). From germline, CDR1 is MNHNY and CDR2 SVGAGI (reference sequence). The CDR3 consists of 15 residues. V lost 2 bases to trimming and J lost 1 base, with 9 bases between them. The CDR3 protein is CASSYPGLSYNEQFF. The CDR3 nucleotides are TGTGCCAGCAGTTACCCGGGACTTTCCTACAATGAGCAGTTCTTC.